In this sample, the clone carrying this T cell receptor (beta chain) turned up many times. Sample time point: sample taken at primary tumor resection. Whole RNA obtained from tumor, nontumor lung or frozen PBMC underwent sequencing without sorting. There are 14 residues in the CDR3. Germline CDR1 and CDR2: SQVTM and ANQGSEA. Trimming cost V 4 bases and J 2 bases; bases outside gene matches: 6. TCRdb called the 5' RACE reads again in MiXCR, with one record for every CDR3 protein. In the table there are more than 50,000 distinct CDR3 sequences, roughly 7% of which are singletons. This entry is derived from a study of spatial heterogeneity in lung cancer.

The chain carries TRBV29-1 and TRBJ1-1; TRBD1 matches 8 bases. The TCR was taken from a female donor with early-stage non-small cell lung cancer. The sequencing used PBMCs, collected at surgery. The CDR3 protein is CSVVGQGVNTEAFF. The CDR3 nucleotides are TGCAGCGTTGTCGGACAGGGAGTTAACACTGAAGCTTTCTTT.